This T cell receptor (beta chain) was identified during a study of cytomegalovirus exposure and HLA in healthy donors. Study-level findings and limits: The study found most TCR sequences rare, yet found some public TCRs in many donors. Using the classifier, cytomegalovirus status was reportedly diagnosed with high specificity and sensitivity.

Trimming at V came to 3 bases and at J to 4 bases, leaving 4 bases not matched to a gene. Germline CDR1 and CDR2: MNHEY and SMNVEV (reference sequence). The CDR3 extends over 15 amino acids. In regard to this clone: Its antigen is unknown.

Libraries were prepared by immunoSEQ multiplex PCR; TCRdb keeps only in-frame clonotypes and omits some of them. The data show fewer than 200,000 clones, 80% to 85% seen once. Sequenced: PBMCs. The J gene is TRBJ2-7, the V gene TRBV27; 12 positions match TRBD2. This TCR came from a woman younger than 35 in good health and CMV-seropositive. CDR3 coding DNA: TGTGCCAGCAGTTTCCTAGCGGGGGGGCCTTACGAGCAGTACTTC. Translation: CASSFLAGGPYEQYF.